The present T cell receptor (beta chain) was sequenced within a study of blood T cells in healthy people across ages (dated by TCRdb to the mid-2010s). As for the study more broadly: In model experiments, template switching captured roughly one uniquely barcoded TCR beta cDNA molecule for every two T cells. Age-related changes in TCR beta repertoire diversity were measured in the study by deep sequencing normalized with unique cDNA molecular identifiers. Four age groups were formed from the donors: young (average around 15 years), middle-aged (approximately 40), aged (about 62) and long-lived (more than 75). Donors of different ages were randomly distributed across sequencing lanes to avoid experimental bias. Using the same blood draw, the study looked at two additional independent replicas of 1 million unique cDNA reads for two donors, one aged 18 to 30 and the other aged 80 or older. The paper as a whole reports these results and caveats: Estimates of total diversity from one million sequenced T cells were regarded as lower bounds and underestimates. The long-lived group showed more naive CD4+ T cells, fewer expanded clones and increased TCR diversity than the aged group, suggesting age selection. The CMV infection status of donors was not known, potentially confounding age-related changes in expanded clonotypes. The percentage of naive T cells measured by flow cytometry correlated strongly with observed TCR beta diversity. Because profiling used bulk unsorted PBMCs, naive and antigen-experienced compartments could not be compared conclusively. Observed TCR beta diversity per million T cells fell roughly linearly with age, and a significant reduction was already apparent by age roughly 41.

A few counts support this clonotype. Its antigen is not yet known. Within one base of it there is no much larger clone, and no base qualities were kept. Looking up the germline V gene yields CDR1 SGHRS and CDR2 YFSETQ. The CDR3 measures 14 amino acids from cysteine to phenylalanine. The read is trimmed to its CDR3 DNA, 42 bases read in frame from base 1. Systemically healthy Caucasian individuals from Russia, around 39 in total and aged about 6 to 100 years, were included as donors. Around 9.8 milliliters of peripheral blood were collected from each donor into EDTA-treated Vacutainer tubes. Ficoll-Paque density-gradient centrifugation was used to isolate PBMCs, with at least 6 million per sample. Trizol reagent was used to extract total RNA from the PBMCs, yielding at least 5 micrograms per sample. Naive CD45RAhigh/CD27high T cell percentages were measured by flow cytometry on a PBMC aliquot from every donor.

Receptors were amplified or captured by 5' RACE. Sequencing relied on an Illumina HiSeq 2500. A second PCR of about 6 to 12 cycles was performed with a sample-barcoded 5' primer and a J-beta primer mix. Each TCR beta cDNA molecule received a unique molecular identifier from a template-switch 5' adaptor carrying 12 random nucleotides. At least 2.5 million CDR3-containing paired-end reads were obtained from each sample. First-strand cDNA synthesis was performed from all RNA using the Mint cDNA synthesis kit, with priming by a TRBC-specific oligonucleotide. Following uracil-DNA glycosylase treatment, a first 18-cycle PCR with universal primers M1SS and BC2_uni_R was performed on all cDNA. The authors' analysis ran thus. Each sample was normalized by randomly selecting 1 million high-quality reads, each carrying a distinct molecular identifier. Reads sharing molecular identifiers were discarded rather than binned into consensus sequences. MiTCR, with a Q25 quality threshold and the strictest error-elimination algorithm, was used for CDR3 identification, clonotype clustering and error correction. A nonparametric unseen species model with Euler transformation was used to estimate lower-bound total TCR beta diversity. In-frame beta chains were kept once TCRdb had trimmed the public reads at Q25 with fastp and called clones with MiXCR. Each CDR3 protein appears once, grouped with its most common genes and DNA. TCRdb, rather than the study authors, made the V and J calls. The sample yields 600,000 to 800,000 distinct CDR3 sequences; roughly 21% were counted once. The ten largest account for 3.5% to 4% of the sample.

The sequence came from a man in his 70s in good health. The sample comprised blood. The sequence joins TRBV5-1 to TRBJ2-5; no D gene call is confident. Matching the DNA end better, TRBJ2-1 makes the J call doubtful. The base sequence is TGCGCCAGCAGCTTGGTAGGGATTGGGAATGAGCAGTTCTTC. This is translated as CASSLVGIGNEQFF.